These 19 T cell receptor beta chains share one sample of origin, sequenced in a study of cytomegalovirus exposure and HLA in healthy donors. The PCR used 60 Vbeta and 13 Jbeta primers. Some clones are missing from TCRdb's copy, which holds only in-frame ones; the method was immunoSEQ multiplex PCR. The sample lists about 190,000 clones, roughly 80% occurring once. Material: PBMCs. The origin of the receptors is a man aged 40-49 years in good health and CMV-seropositive.

The chain carries TRBV29-1 and TRBJ2-7, with 8 bases aligning to TRBD1. Trimming took 2 bases from V and 4 from J; bases not matched to a gene: 4. Germline V gives CDR1 SQVTM, CDR2 ANQGSEA. This CDR3 contains 13 residues. This CDR3 is CSVEITGGYEQYF. The CDR3 nucleotides read TGCAGCGTTGAAATCACAGGGGGATACGAGCAGTACTTC.

The J gene is TRBJ1-2, the V gene TRBV6-1; tentative D call: TRBD1 (6 bases). Germline CDR1 and CDR2: MNHNS and SASEGT. The CDR3 contains 13 residues. V was cut by 4 bases and J by 9 bases, with 15 bases left in between. CDR3 bases: TGTGCCAGCAGTGGACTTTACAGGGAAAGCTACACCTTC. Its translation is CASSGLYRESYTF.

The chain joins TRBV7-2 to TRBJ2-5; D is undetermined. The CDR3 spans 14 residues. Trimming took 4 bases from V and 1 from J, leaving 10 bases between them. CDR1 and CDR2 from the germline V gene are SGHTA and FQGNSA. The CDR3 DNA follows: TGTGCCAGCAGCTACACACAACCCCAAGAGACCCAGTACTTC. The encoded protein is CASSYTQPQETQYF.

The chain is built from TRBV5-5 and TRBJ2-3, with TRBD2 matching over 8 bases. CDR3 size: 18 residues. V lost 2 bases and J lost 2; bases outside the gene matches: 13. Germline-derived CDR1 and CDR2 are SGHKS and YYEKEE (reference sequence). CDR3 sequence reads: CASSFPLLVAGTTDTQYF. The CDR3 DNA reads as TGTGCCAGCAGCTTTCCCCTGCTCGTAGCGGGGACCACAGATACGCAGTATTTT.

The V and J genes are TRBV5-4 and TRBJ2-1; 8 bases agree with TRBD2. The J segment lost 7 bases and the V segment lost 1 base, leaving 7 bases of the junction unmatched. The CDR3 has 15 residues. Per the germline V gene, CDR1 is SGHNT and CDR2 is YYREEE (reference sequence). The CDR3 DNA is TGTGCCAGCAGCTTGACTAGCGGTTCGTGGAATGAGCAGTTCTTC. Protein product: CASSLTSGSWNEQFF.

Comment on this clone: An end of the junction does not agree with germline; a read error may underlie this. The V call is TRBV4-1, the J call TRBJ2-3, with D possibly being TRBD2 (5 bases). Germline V gives CDR1 MGHRA, CDR2 YSYEKL. CDR3 size: 15 residues. Written as DNA, the CDR3 is TGTGCCAGCAGCCAAGAGCTTGATGGACTGGATACGCAGTATTTT. Translating gives CASSQELDGLDTQYF.

The rearrangement uses TRBV19 and TRBJ2-5; 7 bases agree with TRBD2. Germline V lookup: CDR1 LNHDA, CDR2 SQIVND (reference sequence). With 6 bases clipped from V and 1 base from J, the junction kept 5 bases outside the gene matches. The CDR3 spans 14 residues. The CDR3: CASRSGTPQETQYF. Here the CDR3 DNA reads TGTGCCAGTAGAAGCGGGACCCCCCAAGAGACCCAGTACTTC.

The chain is built from TRBV5-1 and TRBJ2-2; TRBD1 matches 10 bases. CDR1 and CDR2 from the germline V gene are SGHRS and YFSETQ. The V and J ends lost 2 bases and 4 bases, in that order; junction bases with no gene match: 5. The CDR3 is 16 residues long. CDR3: CASSLGGQGLTGELFF. CDR3 nucleotides: TGCGCCAGCAGCTTAGGGGGACAGGGGCTCACCGGGGAGCTGTTTTTT.

This rearrangement joins TRBV7-6 to TRBJ2-7, with D tentatively TRBD2 (6 bases). Trimming removed 0 bases at V and 0 bases at J, with 24 bases between. The CDR3 runs to 20 residues. Germline CDR1 reads SGHVS; CDR2 reads FNYEAQ. CDR3 sequence reads: CASSLAPDRGPSVSSYEQYF. CDR3 DNA sequence: TGTGCCAGCAGCTTAGCCCCCGACCGAGGGCCTAGCGTCAGCTCCTACGAGCAGTACTTC.

The table lists this clone with a few counts. V is TRBV7-2 and J is TRBJ1-5; unclear D gene. Germline-derived CDR1 and CDR2 are SGHTA and FQGNSA. CDR3 length: 12 amino acids. With 5 bases removed from V and 6 bases from J, the gap between germline ends came to 8 bases. As DNA, the CDR3 is TGTGCCAGCAGCCTAGGTAGTCAGCCCCAGCATTTT. It yields the protein CASSLGSQPQHF.

The CDR3 nucleotides are TGTGCCAGTAGTGGGACGACTAGCGGGGGATCCTCAGAGCAGTTCTTC. It yields the protein CASSGTTSGGSSEQFF. The rearrangement links TRBV19 to TRBJ2-1, with TRBD2 matching 12 bases. CDR3 size: 16 residues. The J segment lost 10 bases and the V segment lost 5 bases, leaving 12 bases of the junction unmatched. Germline CDR1 LNHDA, CDR2 SQIVND (reference sequence).

This sequence joins TRBV5-1 and TRBJ2-1; no clear D gene. The V end lost 0 bases, the J end lost 5 bases, and 12 bases lay between the germline ends. CDR1 SGHRS and CDR2 YFSETQ come from the germline V gene. This CDR3 is 15 amino acids long. The CDR3, as DNA: TGCGCCAGCAGCTTGGGGGCCACGCAGGACAATGAGCAGTTCTTC. This sequence encodes CASSLGATQDNEQFF. The full variable domain, its missing parts supplied by reference TRBV5-1 and TRBJ2-1, is KAGVTQTPRYLIKTRGQQVTLSCSPISGHRSVSWYQQTPGQGLQFLFEYFSETQRNKGNFPGRFSGRQFSNSRSEMNVSTLELGDSALYLCASSLGATQDNEQFFGPGTRLTVL.

The chain joins TRBV30 to TRBJ1-1; 7 positions match TRBD1. J was trimmed by 0 bases and V by 7 bases; bases with no gene match: 11. CDR3 length equals 15 residues. CDR1 is GTSNPN, CDR2 SVGIG, per germline (reference sequence). The CDR3 DNA is TGTGCCTCCTCATTGGACAGGTCCGTGAACACTGAAGCTTTCTTT. This translates into CASSLDRSVNTEAFF.

J is TRBJ1-1 and V is TRBV6-6; D remains unclear. The CDR3 is 16 residues long. Germline CDR1 reads MNHNY; CDR2 reads SVGAGI (reference sequence). The V end lost 5 bases, the J end lost 4 bases, and 20 bases lay between the germline ends. DNA of the CDR3: TGTGCCAGCAGTAATTCACATTGGGCCCTGAGCACTGAAGCTTTCTTT. It encodes CASSNSHWALSTEAFF.

The CDR3 region has the DNA TGTGCCAGCAGTTTGGGACAGGGGGTGGAAGGGGACGAGCAGTACTTC. As protein: CASSLGQGVEGDEQYF. The chain has TRBV27 and TRBJ2-7, with 11 nucleotides matching TRBD1. CDR1 and CDR2 (germline): MNHEY, SMNVEV (reference sequence). The CDR3 sequence is 16 residues long. J lost 5 bases, V lost 3 bases, and 9 bases had no gene match.

The chain employs TRBV29-1 and TRBJ1-2; 10 nucleotides match TRBD1. The CDR3 consists of 13 residues. Germline V gene sequence: CDR1 SQVTM, CDR2 ANQGSEA. V lost 5 bases and J lost 3; bases outside the gene matches: 3. The CDR3 reads CSVRTGGDYGYTF. Written as DNA, the CDR3 is TGCAGCGTTCGGACAGGGGGAGACTATGGCTACACCTTC.

This clone was recorded a few times. The chain recombines TRBV5-1 with TRBJ2-1; TRBD1 might be the D (6 bases). Germline V CDR1 and CDR2: SGHRS, YFSETQ. The CDR3 totals 12 residues. V lost 4 bases and J 7 bases, leaving 9 bases between the germline ends. CDR3 sequence reads: CASSVQGNEQFF. The CDR3 DNA is TGCGCCAGCAGCGTACAGGGAAATGAGCAGTTCTTC.

This clone has a single count. This chain connects TRBV7-2 to TRBJ2-5; 7 bases fit TRBD1. This CDR3 contains 15 residues. The junction had 6 bases not matched to a gene; V was cut back by 1 base and J by 4 bases. The germline V gene encodes CDR1 SGHTA and CDR2 FQGNSA. The CDR3 here is CASSLVPRGSETQYF. CDR3 nucleotides: TGTGCCAGCAGCTTAGTACCCAGGGGGTCAGAGACCCAGTACTTC.

The chain carries TRBV28 and TRBJ2-7; D uncertain. The CDR3 contains 14 residues. CDR1 is MDHEN, CDR2 SYDVKM, per germline. The V gene lost 2 bases and the J gene lost 0 bases, with 8 bases spanning the gap. CDR3: CASSLRQVSYEQYF. CDR3 DNA: TGTGCCAGCAGTTTACGGCAGGTCTCCTACGAGCAGTACTTC.